This T cell receptor (beta chain) was captured in a study of shared clonotypes between healthy human individuals. Profiling relied on immunoSEQ multiplex PCR, and the TCRdb table lists in-frame clones only, not all of them. The sample gives around 2.1 million clones, approximately 94% of which show up once; more than 1.5% is in the top ten. With 0 bases removed from V and 0 bases from J, the gap between germline ends came to 10 bases. Germline V lookup: CDR1 SGDLS, CDR2 YYNGEE. The CDR3 extends over 16 amino acids. Terminally differentiated effector memory CD45RA+ cells were excluded from the naive CD8 cells, which were CD45RO-negative and positively selected for CCR7. The donors, all of them Caucasian adults, lived in Nashville, Tennessee.

Input material: naive CD8+ T cells from PBMCs. This sequence originates from a man aged 18 to 29 in good health. Some clones in this sample may be carry-over from other donors' samples. The chain couples TRBV9 to TRBJ1-3; D gene unclear. CDR3 sequence: CASSVGKKNSGNTIYF. The CDR3 DNA reads as TGTGCCAGCAGCGTAGGAAAGAAGAACTCTGGAAACACCATATATTTT.